A single sample gave rise to the 31 T cell receptor beta chains below, sequenced in a study of blood T cell repertoires in COVID-19 (dated by TCRdb to between 2020 and 2021). Receptor amplification or capture employed the immunoSEQ multiplex PCR assay. TCRdb mirrors the immuneACCESS table, restricted to in-frame sequences. Some clones are absent from its copies; in checked studies, under half trace to an unresolved V gene, and the reason for the others is unknown. This sample holds some 270,000 clones; 89% were observed only once. Of the sample, less than 5% is held by the ten largest clones. Sequencing input: peripheral blood. Receptors were obtained from a woman between 40 and 55 years old who had recovered from COVID-19.

This sequence joins TRBV7-9 and TRBJ2-5, with TRBD1 identical over 10 bases. J was trimmed by 2 bases and V by 1 base; bases with no gene match: 7. Germline V CDR1 and CDR2: SEHNR, FQNEAQ (reference sequence). The CDR3 totals 17 residues. The CDR3: CASSLGQSGQGQETQYF. CDR3 nucleotide sequence: TGTGCCAGCAGCTTAGGCCAATCGGGACAGGGGCAAGAGACCCAGTACTTC.

This chain connects TRBV11-2 to TRBJ2-3; TRBD1 agrees at 7 bases. CDR1 and CDR2 from the germline V gene are SGHAT and FQNNGV. The CDR3 length is 15 residues. With V trimmed by 1 base and J by 3 bases, 4 bases remained unmatched. The CDR3 nucleotides read TGTGCCAGCAGCTTAGGTGCAGGGGGAACAGATACGCAGTATTTT. Its translation: CASSLGAGGTDTQYF.

Only one count was recorded for this clone. The rearrangement uses TRBV5-8 and TRBJ1-5; 8 bases are shared with TRBD1. Trimming at V came to 4 bases and at J to 5 bases, leaving 8 bases not matched to a gene. The V gene's germline CDR1 is SGHTS and CDR2 YDEGEE. The CDR3 totals 15 residues. CDR3 loop: CASSAGQGNDQPQHF. Written as DNA, the CDR3 is TGTGCCAGCAGCGCCGGACAGGGAAACGATCAGCCCCAGCATTTT.

V is TRBV7-6 and J is TRBJ2-3; 14 bases are shared with TRBD2. The ends lost 3 bases at V and 2 bases at J; junction bases unmatched: 7. The germline V gene has CDR1 SGHVS and CDR2 FNYEAQ. This CDR3 region has 18 residues. The CDR3 sequence: CASSLGTSGGRYTDTQYF. The CDR3 DNA follows: TGTGCCAGCAGCTTGGGGACTAGCGGGGGCAGATACACAGATACGCAGTATTTT.

The chain combines TRBV20-1 with TRBJ2-1, with TRBD2 matching over 9 bases. Germline lookup yields CDR1 DFQATT and CDR2 SNEGSKA (reference sequence). The CDR3 extends over 14 amino acids. V was pared by 3 bases and J by 8 bases, with 8 bases of the junction left unmatched. Here the CDR3 reads CSASNPSGTYEQFF. For the CDR3, the DNA is TGCAGTGCTAGTAATCCTAGCGGGACATATGAGCAGTTCTTC.

J is TRBJ2-1 and V is TRBV9; possibly TRBD1 for D (6 bases). V lost 3 bases and J 8 bases, leaving 18 bases between the germline ends. Germline V gene sequence: CDR1 SGDLS, CDR2 YYNGEE. The CDR3 spans 15 residues. The CDR3: CASSAGAGDIHEQFF. Here the CDR3 DNA reads TGTGCCAGCAGCGCAGGCGCTGGGGACATTCATGAGCAGTTCTTC. Drawing the rest from reference TRBV9 and TRBJ2-1, the complete variable domain is DSGVTQTPKHLITATGQRVTLRCSPRSGDLSVYWYQQSLDQGLQFLIQYYNGEERAKGNILERFSAQQFPDLHSELNLSSLELGDSALYFCASSAGAGDIHEQFFGPGTRLTVL.

The chain uses TRBV4-2 and TRBJ1-2; unclear D gene. CDR3 length: 16 amino acids. Trimming stripped 0 bases from V and 5 bases from J, with 16 bases between. Germline V gives CDR1 LGHNA, CDR2 YNFKEQ. The CDR3, as DNA: TGTGCCAGCAGCCAAGAAGCAGAACAGACCATATATGGCTACACCTTC. It is translated as CASSQEAEQTIYGYTF.

The J gene is TRBJ2-1, the V gene TRBV11-2, with D perhaps TRBD2 (6 bases). Germline CDR1 is SGHAT and CDR2 is FQNNGV. Deletions cut 3 bases from V and 5 bases from J, with 8 bases between. There are 13 residues in the CDR3. The CDR3 nucleotides read TGTGCCAGCAGCTTTGCGGGGAACAATGAGCAGTTCTTC. It specifies CASSFAGNNEQFF.

This chain links TRBV12-3 or TRBV12-4 with TRBJ1-5, with D perhaps matching TRBD1 (6 bases). Trimming stripped 11 bases from V and 2 bases from J, with 10 bases between. The CDR3 is made up of 12 amino acids. The CDR3 DNA follows: TGTGCCTCCCGACAGGGCAATCAGCCCCAGCATTTT. Residues: CASRQGNQPQHF.

The CDR3 DNA reads TGTGCCAGCAGCTTGTTGGATCGACTAGTAACTGAAGCTTTCTTT. It translates to CASSLLDRLVTEAFF. This chain uses TRBV5-5 with TRBJ1-1, with unresolved D. The CDR3 extends over 15 amino acids. Per the germline V gene, CDR1 is SGHKS and CDR2 is YYEKEE (reference sequence). With 1 base removed from V and 5 bases from J, the gap between germline ends came to 15 bases.

The gene calls are TRBV19 and TRBJ1-1, with a possible D match to TRBD1 (6 bases). Germline V CDR1 and CDR2: LNHDA, SQIVND (reference sequence). This CDR3 comprises 15 residues. Trimming took off 6 bases at V and 0 bases at J, with 14 bases between the two ends. CDR3 sequence (DNA): TGTGCCAGTAGCCCCTCCGGACAGATGAACACTGAAGCTTTCTTT. It is translated as CASSPSGQMNTEAFF. Variable domain in full (rest from reference TRBV19 and TRBJ1-1): DGGITQSPKYLFRKEGQNVTLSCEQNLNHDAMYWYRQDPGQGLRLIYYSQIVNDFQKGDIAEGYSVSREKKESFPLTVTSAQKNPTAFYLCASSPSGQMNTEAFFGQGTRLTVV.

The chain is built from TRBV9 and TRBJ1-5; D not certain. The CDR3 extends over 14 amino acids. With 3 bases removed from V and 7 bases from J, the gap between germline ends came to 14 bases. Germline values: CDR1 SGDLS, CDR2 YYNGEE. The CDR3 region is CASSAPRSQQPQHF. Written as DNA, the CDR3 is TGTGCCAGCAGCGCCCCGAGGTCCCAGCAGCCCCAGCATTTT.

The chain is built from TRBV29-1 and TRBJ2-7; 14 bases line up with TRBD2. This CDR3 has 17 residues. Losses at the gene ends were 4 bases for V and 0 bases for J; bases not matched to a gene: 8. Germline CDR1 SQVTM, CDR2 ANQGSEA. The CDR3 region has the DNA TGCAGCGTTGGAGGGACTAGCGGGGGCCGAAGCTCCTACGAGCAGTACTTC. Its protein product is CSVGGTSGGRSSYEQYF.

Points on this clone: The junction does not match germline at one end; this may be a read error. The genes are TRBV7-2 and TRBJ2-2; D gene ambiguous. This CDR3 comprises 13 residues. Per germline, CDR1 SGHTA and CDR2 FQGNSA. CDR3 amino acids: CASRFTNTGELFF. DNA for the CDR3: TGTGCCAGCCGCTTCACGAACACCGGGGAGCTGTTTTTT.

This sequence joins TRBV4-1 and TRBJ2-5, with D possibly TRBD1 on 6 matching bases. Germline CDR1 and CDR2: MGHRA and YSYEKL. CDR3 length: 15 amino acids. V was shortened by 3 bases and J by 2 bases, with 13 bases between the two germline ends. CDR3 sequence reads: CASSQGYRDQETQYF. Here the CDR3 DNA reads TGCGCCAGCAGCCAGGGATACAGGGATCAAGAGACCCAGTACTTC.

This clone was detected once. The chain uses TRBV7-2 and TRBJ1-2, with D hard to call. CDR1 and CDR2 (germline): SGHTA, FQGNSA. V lost 3 bases to trimming and J lost 2 bases, with 16 bases between them. The length of the CDR3 is 16 residues. The chain's CDR3 is CASSLFMNVENYGYTF. The CDR3, as DNA: TGTGCCAGCAGCTTGTTTATGAATGTCGAGAACTATGGCTACACCTTC.

The rearrangement links TRBV2 to TRBJ2-1; weak D call: TRBD2 (5 bases). This CDR3 comprises 14 residues. V was pared by 7 bases and J by 0 bases, with 10 bases between. Germline V CDR1 and CDR2: SNHLY, FYNNEI. CDR3 amino acids: CASTGLSSYNEQFF. CDR3 in DNA: TGTGCCAGCACGGGGTTAAGCTCCTACAATGAGCAGTTCTTC. Using reference TRBV2 and TRBJ2-1 for the parts outside the CDR3, the full variable domain is EPEVTQTPSHQVTQMGQEVILRCVPISNHLYFYWYRQILGQKVEFLVSFYNNEISEKSEIFDDQFSVERPDGSNFTLKIRSTKLEDSAMYFCASTGLSSYNEQFFGPGTRLTVL.

This CDR3 is CASSEGLAGGPETQYF. The DNA for the CDR3 is TGCGCCAGCAGTGAAGGACTAGCGGGGGGGCCGGAGACCCAGTACTTC. This chain uses TRBV10-1 with TRBJ2-5, with TRBD2 matching 15 bases. The CDR3 totals 16 residues. Looked up from germline, CDR1 is WNHNN and CDR2 is SYGVQD (reference sequence). V dropped 3 bases and J dropped 5; count of bases not matched to a gene: 4.

The chain recombines TRBV6-1 with TRBJ1-2; D call uncertain. Germline V lookup: CDR1 MNHNS, CDR2 SASEGT. The CDR3 spans 14 residues. The V gene lost 3 bases and the J gene lost 8 bases, with 16 bases spanning the gap. The chain's CDR3 is CASSDPAPPRGYTF. The CDR3 DNA sequence: TGTGCCAGCAGTGACCCGGCGCCTCCCAGGGGCTACACCTTC.

The J gene is TRBJ1-3, the V gene TRBV7-2, with D perhaps TRBD1 (5 bases). The V gene lost 7 bases and the J gene lost 5 bases, with 15 bases spanning the gap. Looked up from germline, CDR1 is SGHTA and CDR2 is FQGNSA. CDR3 length: 14 amino acids. The CDR3 protein is CASTGQAGRNTIYF. The CDR3 nucleotides read TGTGCCAGCACCGGCCAGGCAGGGAGAAACACCATATATTTT.

J is TRBJ2-1 and V is TRBV24-1; D is undetermined. CDR1 is KGHDR and CDR2 is SFDVKD in the germline V gene. V dropped 0 bases and J dropped 8 bases, with 13 bases sitting between them. This CDR3 is built from 15 residues. CDR3 residues: CATSDLGQSRHEQFF. For the CDR3, the DNA is TGTGCCACCAGTGATTTGGGGCAGTCTCGCCATGAGCAGTTCTTC.

The rearrangement links TRBV24-1 to TRBJ2-2; the match to TRBD2 covers 7 bases. Per germline, CDR1 KGHDR and CDR2 SFDVKD. V shed 9 bases and J 4 bases; nucleotides not matched to a gene: 10. The CDR3 totals 15 residues. The CDR3 reads CATQKRGRGTGELFF. The CDR3 DNA reads TGTGCCACCCAAAAGCGGGGCCGAGGCACCGGGGAGCTGTTTTTT.

This rearrangement joins TRBV10-1 to TRBJ2-2; possible D gene TRBD2, 6 bases. CDR3 length equals 14 residues. Per germline, CDR1 WNHNN and CDR2 SYGVQD (reference sequence). Trimming left V 2 bases short and J 6 bases short, with 10 bases between. In DNA form, the CDR3 reads TGCGCCAGCAGTGAGGCGGCTAGCGCCGGGGAGCTGTTTTTT. As protein: CASSEAASAGELFF.

The J gene is TRBJ2-1, the V gene TRBV5-1, with 8 positions matching TRBD1. Germline-derived CDR1 and CDR2 are SGHRS and YFSETQ. This CDR3 contains 15 residues. Unmatched junction bases numbered 7, after V lost 6 bases and J lost 2 bases. CDR3 protein: CASTQTGAAYNEQFF. CDR3 bases: TGCGCCAGCACCCAGACAGGGGCCGCCTACAATGAGCAGTTCTTC. Based on the CDR3 plus reference TRBV5-1 and TRBJ2-1, the full variable domain is KAGVTQTPRYLIKTRGQQVTLSCSPISGHRSVSWYQQTPGQGLQFLFEYFSETQRNKGNFPGRFSGRQFSNSRSEMNVSTLELGDSALYLCASTQTGAAYNEQFFGPGTRLTVL.

This chain joins TRBV25-1 and TRBJ1-6; weak D call: TRBD1 (6 bases). V lost 6 bases to trimming and J lost 10 bases, with 13 bases between them. CDR3 length equals 13 residues. The germline gives CDR1 MGHDK, CDR2 SYGVNS. As DNA, the CDR3 is TGTGCCAGCAGGACCTCAGGGGCCTCACCCCTCCACTTT. Translation gives CASRTSGASPLHF.

This chain uses TRBV19 with TRBJ2-2; TRBD1 might be the D (5 bases). V lost 1 base and J lost 0, with 9 bases in between. Germline CDR1 reads LNHDA; CDR2 reads SQIVND (reference sequence). The CDR3 spans 16 residues. The DNA for the CDR3 is TGTGCCAGTAGTATAGGGACATCTACGAACACCGGGGAGCTGTTTTTT. Encoded protein: CASSIGTSTNTGELFF.

The V gene is TRBV24-1, the J gene TRBJ2-5, with a weak D call TRBD2 (5 bases). The germline V and J ends were trimmed by 6 bases and 7 bases, with 17 bases remaining between them. This CDR3 is built from 14 residues. Per germline, CDR1 KGHDR and CDR2 SFDVKD. CDR3 DNA: TGTGCCACCAGTTTTGGGAACGACCGGGGGACCCAGTACTTC. It yields the protein CATSFGNDRGTQYF.

This clone showed up just a few times. The V gene is TRBV3-1 (or the pseudogene TRBV3-2), the J gene TRBJ2-3; 8 nucleotides align to TRBD1. Trimming took 6 bases from V and 4 from J; bases not matched to a gene: 3. CDR1 LGHDT and CDR2 YNNKEL come from the germline V gene (reference sequence). This CDR3 is built from 13 residues. The CDR3: CASSGQGPDTQYF. In DNA form, the CDR3 reads TGTGCCAGCAGTGGACAGGGACCAGATACGCAGTATTTT.

With regard to this clone: This sample includes further DNA sequences coding for the same CDR3. V gene TRBV30 combines with J gene TRBJ2-6; no clear D gene. With 5 bases removed from V and 0 bases from J, the gap between germline ends came to 8 bases. Germline CDR1 and CDR2: GTSNPN and SVGIG (reference sequence). The CDR3 spans 14 residues. CDR3 sequence (DNA): TGTGCCTGGGATAGGAGCTCTGGGGCCAACGTCCTGACTTTC. Translating gives CAWDRSSGANVLTF.

The V and J genes are TRBV3-1 (or the pseudogene TRBV3-2) and TRBJ2-3; tentatively, D is TRBD2 (5 bases). The germline V gene encodes CDR1 LGHDT and CDR2 YNNKEL (reference sequence). V was trimmed by 4 bases and J by 2 bases, leaving 16 bases between them. The CDR3 is 16 amino acids. CDR3 region: CASSPRAGPPTDTQYF. The CDR3 DNA reads as TGTGCCAGCAGCCCACGGGCGGGTCCTCCCACAGATACGCAGTATTTT.

This clone was recorded a few times. The rearrangement links TRBV7-9 to TRBJ1-1; D remains ambiguous. The germline V and J ends were trimmed by 6 bases and 4 bases, with 18 bases remaining between them. Germline V gene data show CDR1 as SEHNR and CDR2 as FQNEAQ (reference sequence). This CDR3 comprises 15 residues. CDR3 sequence (DNA): TGTGCCAGCAGGTTTAGTCACAGCGGGAGCACTGAAGCTTTCTTT. It is translated as CASRFSHSGSTEAFF.